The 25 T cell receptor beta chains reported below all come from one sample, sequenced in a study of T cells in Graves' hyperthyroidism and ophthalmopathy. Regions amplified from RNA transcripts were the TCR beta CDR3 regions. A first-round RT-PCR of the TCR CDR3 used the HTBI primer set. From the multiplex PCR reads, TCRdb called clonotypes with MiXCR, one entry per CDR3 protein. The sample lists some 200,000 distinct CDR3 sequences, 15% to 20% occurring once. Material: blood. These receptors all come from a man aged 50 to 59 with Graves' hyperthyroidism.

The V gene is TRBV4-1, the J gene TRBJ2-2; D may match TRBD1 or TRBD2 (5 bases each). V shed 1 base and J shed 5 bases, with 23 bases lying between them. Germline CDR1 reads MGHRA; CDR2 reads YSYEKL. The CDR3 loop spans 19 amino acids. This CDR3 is CASSQGLQETDRDTGELFF. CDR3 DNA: TGCGCCAGCAGCCAAGGGCTACAGGAGACTGATCGGGATACCGGGGAGCTGTTTTTT.

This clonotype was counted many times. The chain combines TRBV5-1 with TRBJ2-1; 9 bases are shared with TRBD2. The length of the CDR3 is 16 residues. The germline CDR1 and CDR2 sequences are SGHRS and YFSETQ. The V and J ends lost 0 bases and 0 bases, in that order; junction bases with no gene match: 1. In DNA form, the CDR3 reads TGCGCCAGCAGCTTGGTAGCGGGAGCCTCCTACAATGAGCAGTTCTTC. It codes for CASSLVAGASYNEQFF. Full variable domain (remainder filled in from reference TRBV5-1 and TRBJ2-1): KAGVTQTPRYLIKTRGQQVTLSCSPISGHRSVSWYQQTPGQGLQFLFEYFSETQRNKGNFPGRFSGRQFSNSRSEMNVSTLELGDSALYLCASSLVAGASYNEQFFGPGTRLTVL.

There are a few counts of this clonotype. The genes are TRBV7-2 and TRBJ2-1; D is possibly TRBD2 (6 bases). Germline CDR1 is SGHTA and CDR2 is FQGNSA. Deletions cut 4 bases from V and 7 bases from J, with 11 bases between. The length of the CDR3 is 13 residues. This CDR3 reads CASSSDRENEQFF. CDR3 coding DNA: TGTGCCAGCAGCTCCGACCGGGAGAATGAGCAGTTCTTC.

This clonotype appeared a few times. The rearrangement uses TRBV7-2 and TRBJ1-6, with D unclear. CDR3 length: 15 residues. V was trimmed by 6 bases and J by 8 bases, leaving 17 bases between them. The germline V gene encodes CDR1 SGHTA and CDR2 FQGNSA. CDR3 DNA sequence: TGTGCCAGCAGTCCTCCCGGGCCCCGAGATTCACCCCTCCACTTT. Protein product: CASSPPGPRDSPLHF. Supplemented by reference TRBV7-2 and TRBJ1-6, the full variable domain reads GAGVSQSPSNKVTEKGKDVELRCDPISGHTALYWYRQSLGQGLEFLIYFQGNSAPDKSGLPSDRFSAERTGGSVSTLTIQRTQQEDSAVYLCASSPPGPRDSPLHFGNGTRLTVT.

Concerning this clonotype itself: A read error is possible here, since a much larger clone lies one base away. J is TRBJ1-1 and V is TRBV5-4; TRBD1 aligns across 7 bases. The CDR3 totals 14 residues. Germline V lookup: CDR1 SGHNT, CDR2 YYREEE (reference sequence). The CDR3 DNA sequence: TGTGCCGGCAGCTTCCAGGGGGTAAACACTGAAGCTTTCTTT. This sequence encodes CAGSFQGVNTEAFF.

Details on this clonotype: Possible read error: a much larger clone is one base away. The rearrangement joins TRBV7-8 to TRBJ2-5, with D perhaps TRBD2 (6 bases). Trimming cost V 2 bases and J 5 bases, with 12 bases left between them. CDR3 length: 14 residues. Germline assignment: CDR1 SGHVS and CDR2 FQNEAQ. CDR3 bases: TGTGCCAGCAGCTTATGGGAGGTCGGGGAGACCCAGTACTTC. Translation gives CASSLWEVGETQYF. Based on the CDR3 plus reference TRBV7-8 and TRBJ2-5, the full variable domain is GAGVSQSPRYKVAKRGQDVALRCDPISGHVSLFWYQQALGQGPEFLTYFQNEAQLDKSGLPSDRFFAERPEGSVSTLKIQRTQQEDSAVYLCASSLWEVGETQYFGPGTRLLVL.

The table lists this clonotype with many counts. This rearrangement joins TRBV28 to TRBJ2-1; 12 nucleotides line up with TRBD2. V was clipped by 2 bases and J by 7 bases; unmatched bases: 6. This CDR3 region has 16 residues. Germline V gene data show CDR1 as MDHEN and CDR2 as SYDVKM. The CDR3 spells CASSLPQTSGRNEQFF. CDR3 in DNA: TGTGCCAGCAGTTTACCCCAGACTAGCGGGAGAAATGAGCAGTTCTTC.

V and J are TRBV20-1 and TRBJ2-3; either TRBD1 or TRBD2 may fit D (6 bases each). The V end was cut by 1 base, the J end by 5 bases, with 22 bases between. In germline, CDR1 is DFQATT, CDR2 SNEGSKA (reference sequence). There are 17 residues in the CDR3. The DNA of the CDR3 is TGCAGTGCTAGAGTTCGGGGGCGGGTTTTCCTTGGAGATACGCAGTATTTT. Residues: CSARVRGRVFLGDTQYF.

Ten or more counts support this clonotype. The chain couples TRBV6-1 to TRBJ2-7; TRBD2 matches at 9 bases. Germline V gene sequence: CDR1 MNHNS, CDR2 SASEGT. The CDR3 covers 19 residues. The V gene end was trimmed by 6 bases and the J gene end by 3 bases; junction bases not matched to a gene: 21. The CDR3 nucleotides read TGTGCCAGCAGAGACCCTAAGGTCCTCCTAGCGGGAAGGGGCTACGAGCAGTACTTC. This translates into CASRDPKVLLAGRGYEQYF.

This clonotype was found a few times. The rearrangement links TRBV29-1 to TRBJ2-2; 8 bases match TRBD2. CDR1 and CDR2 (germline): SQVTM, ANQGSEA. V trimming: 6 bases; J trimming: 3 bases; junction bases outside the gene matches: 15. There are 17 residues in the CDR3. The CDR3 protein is CSVQQPTGGPDTGELFF. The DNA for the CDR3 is TGCAGCGTACAACAGCCCACGGGAGGGCCTGACACCGGGGAGCTGTTTTTT.

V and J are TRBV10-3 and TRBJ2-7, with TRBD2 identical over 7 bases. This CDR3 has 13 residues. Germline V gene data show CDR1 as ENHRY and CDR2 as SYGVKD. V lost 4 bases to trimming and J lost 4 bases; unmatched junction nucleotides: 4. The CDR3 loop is CAISGSGIYEQYF. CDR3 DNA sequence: TGTGCCATCAGTGGAAGCGGGATTTACGAGCAGTACTTC.

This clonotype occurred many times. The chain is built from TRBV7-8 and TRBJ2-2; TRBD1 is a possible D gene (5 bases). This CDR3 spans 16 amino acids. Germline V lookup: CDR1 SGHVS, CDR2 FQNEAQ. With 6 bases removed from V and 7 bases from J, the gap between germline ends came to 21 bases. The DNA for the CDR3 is TGTGCCAGCAGTCCCGACAGAGTGTCTTTACGCGGGGAGCTGTTTTTT. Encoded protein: CASSPDRVSLRGELFF.

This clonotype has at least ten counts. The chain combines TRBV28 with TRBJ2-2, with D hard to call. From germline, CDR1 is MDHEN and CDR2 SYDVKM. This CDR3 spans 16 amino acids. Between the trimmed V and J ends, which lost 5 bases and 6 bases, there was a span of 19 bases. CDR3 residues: CASSQQWPYGSGELFF. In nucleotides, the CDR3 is TGTGCCAGCAGTCAACAGTGGCCCTACGGCTCCGGGGAGCTGTTTTTT.

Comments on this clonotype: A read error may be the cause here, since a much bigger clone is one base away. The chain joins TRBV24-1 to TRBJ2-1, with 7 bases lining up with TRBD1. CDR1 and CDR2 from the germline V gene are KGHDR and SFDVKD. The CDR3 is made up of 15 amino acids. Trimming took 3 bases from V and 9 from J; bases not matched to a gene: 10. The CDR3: CATSDRPRGWGEQFF. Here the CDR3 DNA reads TGTGCCACCAGTGATAGGCCCAGGGGGTGGGGTGAGCAGTTCTTC.

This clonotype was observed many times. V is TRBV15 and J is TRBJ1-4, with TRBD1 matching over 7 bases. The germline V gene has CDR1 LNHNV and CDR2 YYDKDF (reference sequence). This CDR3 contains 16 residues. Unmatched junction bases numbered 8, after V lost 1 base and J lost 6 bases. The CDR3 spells CATSRGRGGVDEKLFF. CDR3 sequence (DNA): TGTGCCACCAGCAGAGGAAGAGGGGGCGTGGATGAAAAACTGTTTTTT.

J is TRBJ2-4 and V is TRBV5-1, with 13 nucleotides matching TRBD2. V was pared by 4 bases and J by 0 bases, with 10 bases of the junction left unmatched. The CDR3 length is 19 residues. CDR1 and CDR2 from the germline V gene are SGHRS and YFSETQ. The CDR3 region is CASSQGGTSGKLAKNIQYF. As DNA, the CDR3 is TGCGCCAGCAGCCAAGGGGGGACTAGCGGGAAACTAGCCAAAAACATTCAGTACTTC.

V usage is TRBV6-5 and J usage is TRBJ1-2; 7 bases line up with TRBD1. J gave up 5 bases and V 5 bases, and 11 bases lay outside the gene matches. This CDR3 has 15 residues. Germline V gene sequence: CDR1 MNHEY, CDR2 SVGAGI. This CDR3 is CASSHPGQLSYGYTF. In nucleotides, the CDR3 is TGTGCCAGCAGTCACCCGGGACAGCTAAGTTATGGCTACACCTTC.

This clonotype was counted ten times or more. CDR3 in amino acids: CASSLVQGNSPLHF. CDR3 nucleotide sequence: TGTGCCAGCAGTTTAGTCCAGGGCAATTCACCCCTCCACTTT. The chain links TRBV28 to TRBJ1-6; TRBD1 might be the D (5 bases). The V gene's germline CDR1 is MDHEN and CDR2 SYDVKM. The length of the CDR3 is 14 residues. The ends were cut back, 2 bases at V and 7 bases at J, with 9 bases in the middle.

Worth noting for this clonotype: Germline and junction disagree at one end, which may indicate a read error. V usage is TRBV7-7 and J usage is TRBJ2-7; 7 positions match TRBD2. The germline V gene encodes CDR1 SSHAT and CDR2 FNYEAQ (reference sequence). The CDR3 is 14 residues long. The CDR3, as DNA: TGTGCTAGCAGCTTATCGGGGGGTATGGACGAGCAGTACTTC. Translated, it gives CASSLSGGMDEQYF.

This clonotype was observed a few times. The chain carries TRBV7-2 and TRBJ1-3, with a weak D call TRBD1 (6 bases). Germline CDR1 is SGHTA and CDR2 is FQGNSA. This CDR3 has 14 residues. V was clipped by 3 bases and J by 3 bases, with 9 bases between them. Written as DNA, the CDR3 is TGTGCCAGCAGCTTTACAGGGCTTGGAAACACCATATATTTT. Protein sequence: CASSFTGLGNTIYF.

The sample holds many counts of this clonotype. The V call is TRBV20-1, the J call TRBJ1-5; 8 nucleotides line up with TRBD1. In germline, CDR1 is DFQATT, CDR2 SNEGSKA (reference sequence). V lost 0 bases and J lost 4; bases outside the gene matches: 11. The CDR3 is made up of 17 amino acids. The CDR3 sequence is CSARDKGRTGRNQPQHF. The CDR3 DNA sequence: TGCAGTGCTAGAGATAAGGGCAGGACAGGGAGGAATCAGCCCCAGCATTTT.

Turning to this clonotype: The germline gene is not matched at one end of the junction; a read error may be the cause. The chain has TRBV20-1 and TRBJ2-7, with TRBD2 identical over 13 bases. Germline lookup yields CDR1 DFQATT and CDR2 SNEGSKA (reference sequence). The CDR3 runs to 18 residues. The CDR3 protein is CSARPGLAGPHLSYEQYF. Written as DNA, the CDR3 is TGCAGCGCTAGGCCGGGACTAGCGGGACCTCATCTCTCCTACGAGCAGTACTTC.

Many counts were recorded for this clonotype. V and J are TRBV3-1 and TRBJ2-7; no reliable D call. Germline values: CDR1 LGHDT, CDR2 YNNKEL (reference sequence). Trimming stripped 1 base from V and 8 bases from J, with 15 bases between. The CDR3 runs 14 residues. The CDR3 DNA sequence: TGTGCCAGCAGCCAAGGGAACAGCGTCTGGAAGCAGTACTTC. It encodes CASSQGNSVWKQYF.

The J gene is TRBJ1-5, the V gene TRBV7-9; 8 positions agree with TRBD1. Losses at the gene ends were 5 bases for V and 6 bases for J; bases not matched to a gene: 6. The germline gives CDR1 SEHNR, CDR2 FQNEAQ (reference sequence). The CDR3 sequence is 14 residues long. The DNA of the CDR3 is TGTGCCAGCAGCGAGGACAGGGTTGGTCAGCCCCAGCATTTT. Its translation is CASSEDRVGQPQHF.

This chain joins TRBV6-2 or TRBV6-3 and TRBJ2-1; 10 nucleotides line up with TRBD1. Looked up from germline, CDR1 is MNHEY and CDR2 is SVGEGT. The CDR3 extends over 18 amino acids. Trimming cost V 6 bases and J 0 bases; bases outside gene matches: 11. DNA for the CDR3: TGTGCCAGCAGCTTCGGGACAGGGGTGGGAAGCTCCTACAATGAGCAGTTCTTC. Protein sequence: CASSFGTGVGSSYNEQFF.